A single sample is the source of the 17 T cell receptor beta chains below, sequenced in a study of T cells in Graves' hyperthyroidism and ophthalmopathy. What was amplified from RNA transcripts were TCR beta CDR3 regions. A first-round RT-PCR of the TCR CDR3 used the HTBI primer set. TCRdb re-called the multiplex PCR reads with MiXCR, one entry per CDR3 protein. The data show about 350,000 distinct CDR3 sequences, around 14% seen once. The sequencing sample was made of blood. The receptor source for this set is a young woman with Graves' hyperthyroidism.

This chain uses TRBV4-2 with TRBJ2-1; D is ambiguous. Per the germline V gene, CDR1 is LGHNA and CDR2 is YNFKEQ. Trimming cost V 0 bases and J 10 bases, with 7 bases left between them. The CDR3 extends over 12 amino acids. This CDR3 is CASSQDPDEQFF. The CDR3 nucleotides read TGTGCCAGCAGCCAAGATCCGGACGAGCAGTTCTTC.

In DNA form, the CDR3 reads TGTGCCAGCAGGGAGACGCTACTCACAGATACGCAGTATTTT. It is translated as CASRETLLTDTQYF. The J gene is TRBJ2-3, the V gene TRBV28; D uncertain. The V end lost 6 bases, the J end lost 2 bases, and 12 bases lay between the germline ends. Germline V gene lookup returns CDR1 MDHEN and CDR2 SYDVKM. The CDR3 runs to 14 residues.

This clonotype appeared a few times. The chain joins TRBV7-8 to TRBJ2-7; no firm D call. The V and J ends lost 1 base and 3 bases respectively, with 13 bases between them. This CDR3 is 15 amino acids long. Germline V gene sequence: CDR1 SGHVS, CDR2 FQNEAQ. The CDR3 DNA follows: TGTGCCAGCAGCTTAGAGGGCAGCCCCTACTACGAGCAGTACTTC. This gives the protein CASSLEGSPYYEQYF.

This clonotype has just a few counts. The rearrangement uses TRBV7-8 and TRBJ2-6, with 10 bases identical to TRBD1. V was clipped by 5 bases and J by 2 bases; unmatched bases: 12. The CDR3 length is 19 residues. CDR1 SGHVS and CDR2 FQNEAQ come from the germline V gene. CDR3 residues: CASSLATGGLSAGANVLTF. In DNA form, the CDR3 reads TGTGCCAGCAGCCTCGCGACAGGGGGCCTTTCCGCTGGGGCCAACGTCCTGACTTTC. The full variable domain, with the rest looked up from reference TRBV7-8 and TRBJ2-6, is GAGVSQSPRYKVAKRGQDVALRCDPISGHVSLFWYQQALGQGPEFLTYFQNEAQLDKSGLPSDRFFAERPEGSVSTLKIQRTQQEDSAVYLCASSLATGGLSAGANVLTFGAGSRLTVL.

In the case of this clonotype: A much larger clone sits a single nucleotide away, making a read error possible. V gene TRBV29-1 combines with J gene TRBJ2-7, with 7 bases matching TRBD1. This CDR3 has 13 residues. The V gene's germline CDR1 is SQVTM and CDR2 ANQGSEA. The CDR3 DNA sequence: TGCAGCGTTGGACAGGGTTTTTCCTACGAGCAGTGCTTC. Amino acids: CSVGQGFSYEQCF.

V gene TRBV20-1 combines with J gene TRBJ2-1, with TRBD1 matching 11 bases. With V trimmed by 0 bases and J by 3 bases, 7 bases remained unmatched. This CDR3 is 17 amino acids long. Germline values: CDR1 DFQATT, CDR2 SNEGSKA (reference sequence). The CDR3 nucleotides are TGCAGTGCTAGAGACTATCGAGGGACAGGGGGCTACAATGAGCAGTTCTTC. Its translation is CSARDYRGTGGYNEQFF.

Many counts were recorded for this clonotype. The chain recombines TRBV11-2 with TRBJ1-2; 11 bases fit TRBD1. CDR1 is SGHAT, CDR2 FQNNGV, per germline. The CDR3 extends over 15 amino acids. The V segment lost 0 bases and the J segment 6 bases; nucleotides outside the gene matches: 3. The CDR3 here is CASSLDGQGAHGYTF. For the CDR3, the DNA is TGTGCCAGCAGCTTAGACGGACAGGGGGCGCATGGCTACACCTTC.

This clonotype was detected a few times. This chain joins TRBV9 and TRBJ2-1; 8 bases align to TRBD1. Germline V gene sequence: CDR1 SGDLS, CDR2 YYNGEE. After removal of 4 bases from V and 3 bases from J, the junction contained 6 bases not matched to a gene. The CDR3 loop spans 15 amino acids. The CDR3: CASSPRQGNYNEQFF. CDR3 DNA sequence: TGTGCCAGCAGCCCCCGACAGGGGAACTACAATGAGCAGTTCTTC.

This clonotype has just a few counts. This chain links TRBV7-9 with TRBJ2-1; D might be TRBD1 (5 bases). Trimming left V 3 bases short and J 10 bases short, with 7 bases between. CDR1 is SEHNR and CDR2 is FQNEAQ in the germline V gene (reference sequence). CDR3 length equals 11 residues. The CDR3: CASSLKGEQFF. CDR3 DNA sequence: TGTGCCAGCAGCTTGAAGGGGGAGCAGTTCTTC.

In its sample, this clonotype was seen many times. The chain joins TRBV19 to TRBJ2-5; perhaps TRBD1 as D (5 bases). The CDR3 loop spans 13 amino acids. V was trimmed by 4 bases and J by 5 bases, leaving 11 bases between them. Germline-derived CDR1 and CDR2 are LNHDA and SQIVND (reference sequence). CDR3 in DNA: TGTGCCAGTAGTAGGACAAGCCTGGAGACCCAGTACTTC. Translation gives CASSRTSLETQYF.

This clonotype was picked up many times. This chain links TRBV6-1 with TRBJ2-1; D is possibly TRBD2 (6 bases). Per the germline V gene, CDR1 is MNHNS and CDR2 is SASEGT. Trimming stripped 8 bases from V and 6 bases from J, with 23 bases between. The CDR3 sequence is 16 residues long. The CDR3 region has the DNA TGTGCCAGCGGACACGGGGCAGCGGACGGGGGCAATGAGCAGTTCTTC. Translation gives CASGHGAADGGNEQFF.

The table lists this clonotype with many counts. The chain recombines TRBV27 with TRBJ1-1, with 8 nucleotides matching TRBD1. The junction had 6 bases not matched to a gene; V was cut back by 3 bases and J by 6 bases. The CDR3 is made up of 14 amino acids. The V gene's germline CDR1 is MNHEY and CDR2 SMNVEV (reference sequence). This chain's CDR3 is CASSLDREGPEAFF. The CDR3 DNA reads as TGTGCCAGCAGTTTGGACAGGGAGGGCCCTGAAGCTTTCTTT.

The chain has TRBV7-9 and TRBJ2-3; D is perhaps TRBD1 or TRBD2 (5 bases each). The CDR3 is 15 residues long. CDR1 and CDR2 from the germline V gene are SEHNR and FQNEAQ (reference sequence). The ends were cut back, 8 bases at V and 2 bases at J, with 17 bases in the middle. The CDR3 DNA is TGTGCCAGCGACCCACGGGGCGCGCCCACAGATACGCAGTATTTT. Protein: CASDPRGAPTDTQYF.

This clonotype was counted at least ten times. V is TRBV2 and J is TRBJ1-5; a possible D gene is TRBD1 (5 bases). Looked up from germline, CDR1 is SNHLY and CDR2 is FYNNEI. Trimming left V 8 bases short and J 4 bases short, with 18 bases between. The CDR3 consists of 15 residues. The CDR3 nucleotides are TGTGCCAGCGGGACTAAATTGGCCCAAAATCAGCCCCAGCATTTT. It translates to CASGTKLAQNQPQHF.

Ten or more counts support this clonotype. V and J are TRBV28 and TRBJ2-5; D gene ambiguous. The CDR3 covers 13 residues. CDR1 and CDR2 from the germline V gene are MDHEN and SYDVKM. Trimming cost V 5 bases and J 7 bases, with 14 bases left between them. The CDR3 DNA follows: TGTGCCAGCAGTGAACTTTTTGGTGTGACCCAGTACTTC. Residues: CASSELFGVTQYF.

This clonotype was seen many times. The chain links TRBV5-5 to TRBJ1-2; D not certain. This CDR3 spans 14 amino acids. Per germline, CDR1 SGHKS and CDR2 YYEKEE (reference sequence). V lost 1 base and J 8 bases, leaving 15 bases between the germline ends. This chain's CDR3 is CASSLLAPLSGYTF. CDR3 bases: TGTGCCAGCAGCTTGTTGGCCCCACTCAGCGGCTACACCTTC.

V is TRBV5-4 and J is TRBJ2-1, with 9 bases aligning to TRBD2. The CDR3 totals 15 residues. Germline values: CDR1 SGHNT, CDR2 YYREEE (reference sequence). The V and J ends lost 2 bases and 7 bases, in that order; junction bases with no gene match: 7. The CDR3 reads CASSFGGRAPNEQFF. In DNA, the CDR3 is TGTGCCAGCAGCTTTGGCGGGAGGGCCCCAAATGAGCAGTTCTTC.